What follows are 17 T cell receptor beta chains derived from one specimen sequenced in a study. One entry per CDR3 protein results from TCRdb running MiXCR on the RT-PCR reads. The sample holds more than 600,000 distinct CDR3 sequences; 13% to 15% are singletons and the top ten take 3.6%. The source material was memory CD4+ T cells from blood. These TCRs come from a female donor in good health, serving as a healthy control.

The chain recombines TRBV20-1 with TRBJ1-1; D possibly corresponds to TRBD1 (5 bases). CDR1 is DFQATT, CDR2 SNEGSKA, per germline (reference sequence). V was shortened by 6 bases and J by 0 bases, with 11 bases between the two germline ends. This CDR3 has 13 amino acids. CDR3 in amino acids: CSAERTMNTEAFF. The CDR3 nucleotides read TGCAGTGCCGAGAGGACAATGAACACTGAAGCTTTCTTT.

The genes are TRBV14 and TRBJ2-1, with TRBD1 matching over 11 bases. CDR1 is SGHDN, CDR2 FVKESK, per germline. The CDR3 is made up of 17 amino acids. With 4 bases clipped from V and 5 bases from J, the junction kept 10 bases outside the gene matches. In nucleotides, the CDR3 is TGTGCCAGCAGCCGGTGGACAGGGGGCAATGATGACAATGAGCAGTTCTTC. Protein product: CASSRWTGGNDDNEQFF.

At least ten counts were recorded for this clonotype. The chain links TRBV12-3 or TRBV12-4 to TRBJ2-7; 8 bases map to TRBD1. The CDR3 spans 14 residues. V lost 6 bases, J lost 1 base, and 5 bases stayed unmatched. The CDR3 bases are TGTGCCAGCAGATTCCGGGACAGGTCCTACGAGCAGTACTTC. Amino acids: CASRFRDRSYEQYF.

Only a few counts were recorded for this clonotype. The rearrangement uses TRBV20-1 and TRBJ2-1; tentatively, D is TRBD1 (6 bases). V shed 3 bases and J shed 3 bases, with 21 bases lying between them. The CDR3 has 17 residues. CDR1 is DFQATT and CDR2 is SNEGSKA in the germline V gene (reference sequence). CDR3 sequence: CSASNPKDSLIYNEQFF. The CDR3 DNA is TGCAGTGCTAGCAATCCTAAGGACAGTCTAATCTACAATGAGCAGTTCTTC.

CDR3 DNA: TGTGCCTGCCGGGAGTCGGCAGATACGCAGTATTTT. Amino acids: CACRESADTQYF. The J gene is TRBJ2-3, the V gene TRBV30, with a possible D match to TRBD2 (6 bases). This CDR3 contains 12 residues. Trimming left V 6 bases short and J 4 bases short, with 11 bases between. The germline gives CDR1 GTSNPN, CDR2 SVGIG (reference sequence).

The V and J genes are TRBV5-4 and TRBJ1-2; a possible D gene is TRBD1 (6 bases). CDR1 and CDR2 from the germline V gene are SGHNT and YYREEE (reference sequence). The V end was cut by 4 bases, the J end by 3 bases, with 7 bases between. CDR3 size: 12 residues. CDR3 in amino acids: CASSRQDYGYTF. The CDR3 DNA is TGTGCCAGCAGCCGACAGGACTATGGCTACACCTTC.

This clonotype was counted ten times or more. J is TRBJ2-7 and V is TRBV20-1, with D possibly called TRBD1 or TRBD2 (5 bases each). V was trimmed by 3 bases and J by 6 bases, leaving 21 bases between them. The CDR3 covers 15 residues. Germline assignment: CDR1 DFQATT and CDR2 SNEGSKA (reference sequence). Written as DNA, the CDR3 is TGCAGTGCTAGGGGAATGGACAAAGGGAGTGGCGAGCAGTACTTC. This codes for CSARGMDKGSGEQYF.

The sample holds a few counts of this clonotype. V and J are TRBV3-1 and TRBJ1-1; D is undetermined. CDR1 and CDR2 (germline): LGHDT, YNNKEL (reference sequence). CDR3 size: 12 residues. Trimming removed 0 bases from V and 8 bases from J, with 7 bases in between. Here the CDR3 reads CASSQETREAFF. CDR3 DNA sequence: TGTGCCAGCAGCCAAGAGACCCGAGAAGCTTTCTTT.

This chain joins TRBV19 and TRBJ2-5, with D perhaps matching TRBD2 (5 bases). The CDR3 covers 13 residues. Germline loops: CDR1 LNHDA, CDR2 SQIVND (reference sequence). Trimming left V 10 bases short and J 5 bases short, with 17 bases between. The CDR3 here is CATRRETGETQYF. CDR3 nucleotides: TGTGCCACTCGCCGAGAGACGGGGGAGACCCAGTACTTC.

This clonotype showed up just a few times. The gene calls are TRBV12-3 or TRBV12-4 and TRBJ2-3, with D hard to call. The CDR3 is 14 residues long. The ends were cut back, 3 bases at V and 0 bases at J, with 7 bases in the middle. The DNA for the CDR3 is TGTGCCAGCAGTTTCCTCGAGAGCACAGATACGCAGTATTTT. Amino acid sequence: CASSFLESTDTQYF.

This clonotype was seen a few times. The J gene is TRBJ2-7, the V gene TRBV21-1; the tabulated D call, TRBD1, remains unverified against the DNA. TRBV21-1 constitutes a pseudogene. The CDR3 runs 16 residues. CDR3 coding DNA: TGTGCCAGCAGCAAAGAAGGGACTAGGGTCTCCTACGAGCAGTACTTC. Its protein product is CASSKEGTRVSYEQYF.

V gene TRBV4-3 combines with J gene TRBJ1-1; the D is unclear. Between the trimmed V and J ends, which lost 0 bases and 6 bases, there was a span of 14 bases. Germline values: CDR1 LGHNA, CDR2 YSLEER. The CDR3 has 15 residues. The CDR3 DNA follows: TGCGCCAGCAGCCAAGATTGGAAGGGATGGGCTGAAGCTTTCTTT. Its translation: CASSQDWKGWAEAFF.

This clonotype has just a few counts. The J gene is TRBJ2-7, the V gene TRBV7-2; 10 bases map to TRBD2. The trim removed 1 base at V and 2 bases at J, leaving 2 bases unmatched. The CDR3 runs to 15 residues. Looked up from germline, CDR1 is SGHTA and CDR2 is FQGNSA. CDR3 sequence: CASSLGSGRTYEQYF. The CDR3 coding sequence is TGTGCCAGCAGCTTAGGTAGCGGGAGGACCTACGAGCAGTACTTC.

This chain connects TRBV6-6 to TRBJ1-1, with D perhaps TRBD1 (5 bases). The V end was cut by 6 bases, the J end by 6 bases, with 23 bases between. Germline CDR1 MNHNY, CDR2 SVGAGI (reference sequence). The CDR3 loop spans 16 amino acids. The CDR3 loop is CASSPPAGRENSEAFF. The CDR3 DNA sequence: TGTGCCAGCAGCCCACCGGCAGGGAGGGAAAACTCTGAAGCTTTCTTT.

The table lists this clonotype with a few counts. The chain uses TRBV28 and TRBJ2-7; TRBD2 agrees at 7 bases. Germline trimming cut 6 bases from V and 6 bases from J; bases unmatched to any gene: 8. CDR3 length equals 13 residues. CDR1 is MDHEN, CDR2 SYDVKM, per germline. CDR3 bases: TGTGCCAGCAGCCCTGGGACTACCGCCGAGCAGTACTTC. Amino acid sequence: CASSPGTTAEQYF. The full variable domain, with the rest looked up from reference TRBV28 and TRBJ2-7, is DVKVTQSSRYLVKRTGEKVFLECVQDMDHENMFWYRQDPGLGLRLIYFSYDVKMKEKGDIPEGYSVSREKKERFSLILESASTNQTSMYLCASSPGTTAEQYFGPGTRLTVT.

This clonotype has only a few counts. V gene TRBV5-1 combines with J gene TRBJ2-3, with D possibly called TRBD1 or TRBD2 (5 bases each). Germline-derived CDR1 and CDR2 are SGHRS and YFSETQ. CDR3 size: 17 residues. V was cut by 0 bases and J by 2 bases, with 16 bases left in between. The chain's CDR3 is CASSLATMGRATDTQYF. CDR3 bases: TGCGCCAGCAGCTTGGCCACGATGGGGCGGGCCACAGATACGCAGTATTTT.

CDR3 nucleotide sequence: TGTGCCAGCAGCCCCGGACAGTCCAGCTCCTATAATTCACCCCTCCACTTT. This translates into CASSPGQSSSYNSPLHF. The rearrangement joins TRBV9 to TRBJ1-6, with D possibly matching TRBD1 (6 bases). The V end lost 4 bases, the J end lost 0 bases, and 14 bases lay between the germline ends. This CDR3 is built from 17 residues. CDR1 is SGDLS, CDR2 YYNGEE, per germline.